This T cell receptor (beta chain) is from a study of sequential checkpoint blockade in melanoma. Assay: immunoSEQ multiplex PCR; the TCRdb copy retains only in-frame clones and omits some. The data hold 35,000 to 45,000 clones, with 84% observed a single time. The sample's treatment: randomized to nivolumab then ipilimumab (arm A) or the reverse (arm B). From thawed PBMCs, live CD3+CD8+ cells negative for CD19 and CD56 were sorted. This clone turned up a few times. Trimming cost V 6 bases and J 0 bases, with 13 bases left between them. Germline loops: CDR1 MNHNS, CDR2 SASEGT. The CDR3 covers 15 residues.

The rearrangement uses TRBV6-1 and TRBJ2-3; D may be TRBD2 (5 bases). This sample comprised CD8+ T cells sorted from blood (inferred from file names), obtained from a patient given nivolumab and ipilimumab in sequence. This clonotype was sampled from a human donor with melanoma. The CDR3 coding sequence is TGTGCCAGCAGCCCCCTCGCGGGCAGCACAGATACGCAGTATTTT. Translated, it gives CASSPLAGSTDTQYF.